This passage covers 26 T cell receptor beta chains from one sample sequenced in a study of blood T cell repertoires in COVID-19. The method was immunoSEQ multiplex PCR; TCRdb's version includes in-frame clones alone and lacks a portion of them. The data hold 130,000 to 150,000 clones, with approximately 84% observed a single time. Material for sequencing was peripheral blood. The receptors were sampled from a woman older than 75 in a cohort sampled during active or convalescent COVID-19.

This rearrangement joins TRBV5-6 to TRBJ1-2; 9 bases are a match to TRBD1. With 4 bases clipped from V and 3 bases from J, the junction kept 4 bases outside the gene matches. This CDR3 region has 14 residues. Per germline, CDR1 SGHDT and CDR2 YYEEEE. CDR3: CASSTRTGDYGYTF. The CDR3 nucleotides are TGTGCCAGCAGCACCCGGACAGGGGACTATGGCTACACCTTC.

This chain links TRBV11-2 with TRBJ1-1, with unresolved D. CDR3 size: 15 residues. Germline values: CDR1 SGHAT, CDR2 FQNNGV. Trimming cost V 0 bases and J 1 base, with 9 bases left between them. The CDR3 region has the DNA TGTGCCAGCAGCTTAGACATCGTCAGGAACACTGAAGCTTTCTTT. It is translated as CASSLDIVRNTEAFF.

J is TRBJ1-2 and V is TRBV28; D call uncertain. V was cut by 6 bases and J by 4 bases, with 15 bases left in between. CDR3 length: 14 amino acids. CDR1 and CDR2 (germline): MDHEN, SYDVKM. Here the CDR3 reads CASRAGGLSYGYTF. The CDR3 DNA sequence: TGTGCCAGCAGGGCGGGCGGACTGTCCTATGGCTACACCTTC.

The chain's CDR3 is CASSLRGQGQGYTF. In DNA, the CDR3 is TGTGCCAGCAGCCTCCGTGGACAGGGGCAAGGCTACACCTTC. The V call is TRBV3-1 (or the pseudogene TRBV3-2), the J call TRBJ1-2, with 9 bases lining up with TRBD1. CDR3 length equals 14 residues. With V trimmed by 4 bases and J by 8 bases, 8 bases remained unmatched. Per germline, CDR1 LGHDT and CDR2 YNNKEL (reference sequence).

V and J are TRBV20-1 and TRBJ2-6; D gene ambiguous. The CDR3 loop spans 14 amino acids. Germline-derived CDR1 and CDR2 are DFQATT and SNEGSKA (reference sequence). Trimming stripped 5 bases from V and 3 bases from J, with 11 bases between. The CDR3 sequence: CSARGLYGANVLTF. In nucleotides, the CDR3 is TGCAGTGCTCGTGGGCTTTATGGGGCCAACGTCCTGACTTTC.

J is TRBJ1-6 and V is TRBV5-1, with 7 positions matching TRBD1. There are 14 residues in the CDR3. Germline V lookup: CDR1 SGHRS, CDR2 YFSETQ. Trimming at V came to 6 bases and at J to 6 bases, leaving 6 bases not matched to a gene. The CDR3 region has the DNA TGCGCCAGCAAAGGGGGCAGTTTTAATTCACCCCTCCACTTT. It specifies CASKGGSFNSPLHF.

This chain links TRBV7-6 with TRBJ2-5, with D maybe TRBD1 (6 bases). Germline V lookup: CDR1 SGHVS, CDR2 FNYEAQ. This CDR3 comprises 14 residues. V was trimmed by 5 bases and J by 3 bases, leaving 13 bases between them. This CDR3 reads CASSVRNREETQYF. DNA of the CDR3: TGTGCCAGCAGCGTTAGAAACAGGGAAGAGACCCAGTACTTC.

This clone was observed a single time. The V and J genes are TRBV3-1 (or the pseudogene TRBV3-2) and TRBJ1-1; D may be TRBD1 (6 bases). V was shortened by 4 bases and J by 11 bases, with 20 bases between the two germline ends. Looked up from germline, CDR1 is LGHDT and CDR2 is YNNKEL (reference sequence). This CDR3 has 14 residues. CDR3 DNA: TGTGCCAGCAGCCCCGAACCCCAGGGGTTACGCGCTTTCTTT. Its translation is CASSPEPQGLRAFF.

The genes are TRBV4-2 and TRBJ1-2; 12 nucleotides match TRBD1. V was clipped by 3 bases and J by 4 bases; unmatched bases: 6. The CDR3 sequence is 16 residues long. Germline CDR1 is LGHNA and CDR2 is YNFKEQ. The CDR3 DNA follows: TGTGCCAGCAGCCAGGTCGGGACAGGGGGCGTCTATGGCTACACCTTC. It codes for CASSQVGTGGVYGYTF.

The J gene is TRBJ1-4, the V gene TRBV9, with D tentatively TRBD1 (6 bases). The V gene's germline CDR1 is SGDLS and CDR2 YYNGEE. The CDR3 is 14 residues long. Trimming shortened V by 7 bases and J by 5 bases, and 15 bases separated the two germline ends. The CDR3: CASGEQGLNEKLFF. The CDR3 DNA sequence: TGTGCCAGCGGGGAACAGGGTTTAAATGAAAAACTGTTTTTT.

The V call is TRBV3-1 (or the pseudogene TRBV3-2), the J call TRBJ2-3, with TRBD2 identical over 8 bases. After removal of 4 bases from V and 0 bases from J, the junction contained 6 bases not matched to a gene. Per the germline V gene, CDR1 is LGHDT and CDR2 is YNNKEL (reference sequence). This CDR3 comprises 16 residues. In nucleotides, the CDR3 is TGTGCCAGCAGCCTTACTAGCGGCCCTAGCACAGATACGCAGTATTTT. Residues: CASSLTSGPSTDTQYF.

CDR3 in DNA: TGTGCCAGTACCAGGGGCGGCACAGATACGCAGTATTTT. It specifies CASTRGGTDTQYF. V gene TRBV19 combines with J gene TRBJ2-3; D possibly corresponds to TRBD1 (6 bases). Germline V gene sequence: CDR1 LNHDA, CDR2 SQIVND (reference sequence). The V end was cut by 7 bases, the J end by 1 base, with 9 bases between. The CDR3 length is 13 residues.

The chain is built from TRBV7-9 and TRBJ2-1; 9 bases match TRBD2. The CDR3 sequence is 14 residues long. Germline V gives CDR1 SEHNR, CDR2 FQNEAQ (reference sequence). Trimming removed 3 bases from V and 9 bases from J; junction bases left unmatched: 6. The CDR3 protein is CASSFASGVGEQFF. The CDR3 DNA sequence: TGTGCCAGCAGCTTCGCTAGCGGGGTAGGTGAGCAGTTCTTC.

The chain uses TRBV7-2 and TRBJ1-4; 7 bases fit TRBD1. This CDR3 has 15 amino acids. CDR1 and CDR2 from the germline V gene are SGHTA and FQGNSA. V dropped 5 bases and J dropped 6; count of bases not matched to a gene: 9. The DNA for the CDR3 is TGTGCCAGCAGCCCTACAGCAGGGGGATATGAAAAACTGTTTTTT. Encoded protein: CASSPTAGGYEKLFF.

This chain uses TRBV4-1 with TRBJ1-4; 7 nucleotides line up with TRBD1. The junction had 7 bases not matched to a gene; V was cut back by 2 bases and J by 4 bases. Germline V gene data show CDR1 as MGHRA and CDR2 as YSYEKL. CDR3 length equals 16 residues. Here the CDR3 DNA reads TGCGCCAGCAGCCAAAATTGGGACAGATATAATGAAAAACTGTTTTTT. Its translation: CASSQNWDRYNEKLFF.

The chain joins TRBV19 to TRBJ1-5, with 8 positions matching TRBD1. CDR3 size: 15 residues. Germline CDR1 LNHDA, CDR2 SQIVND (reference sequence). Losses at the gene ends were 8 bases for V and 4 bases for J; bases not matched to a gene: 10. DNA for the CDR3: TGTGCCAGTTCCGGACAGGGTTTTAGAAATCAGCCCCAGCATTTT. It is translated as CASSGQGFRNQPQHF.

The rearrangement joins TRBV7-2 to TRBJ2-5; 7 nucleotides align to TRBD1. The trim removed 8 bases at V and 1 base at J, leaving 4 bases unmatched. Germline V gives CDR1 SGHTA, CDR2 FQGNSA. The CDR3 runs to 13 residues. CDR3 sequence reads: CASSGQTQETQYF. The DNA of the CDR3 is TGTGCCAGCTCGGGACAGACCCAAGAGACCCAGTACTTC.

V gene TRBV10-3 combines with J gene TRBJ1-2, with a tentative D call TRBD1 (6 bases). Looked up from germline, CDR1 is ENHRY and CDR2 is SYGVKD. V was trimmed by 1 base and J by 4 bases, leaving 10 bases between them. This CDR3 is 14 amino acids long. The CDR3 region is CAISELTGSYGYTF. In DNA form, the CDR3 reads TGTGCCATCAGTGAGTTGACAGGTTCCTATGGCTACACCTTC.

This sequence joins TRBV4-2 and TRBJ1-3; TRBD1 might be the D (5 bases). The germline V gene has CDR1 LGHNA and CDR2 YNFKEQ. Trimming took 1 base from V and 6 from J, leaving 16 bases between them. This CDR3 is built from 16 residues. The CDR3 DNA sequence: TGTGCCAGCAGCCAAGCGAGGACACCCGAGAAAAACACCATATATTTT. Translating gives CASSQARTPEKNTIYF.

V gene TRBV18 combines with J gene TRBJ1-1; TRBD1 might be the D (5 bases). V lost 3 bases and J 5 bases, leaving 16 bases between the germline ends. Germline CDR1 and CDR2: KGHSH and LQKENI. CDR3 length equals 15 residues. CDR3 coding DNA: TGTGCCAGCTCACCCCACCCCAGGGATTGGACTGAAGCTTTCTTT. It codes for CASSPHPRDWTEAFF.

The chain recombines TRBV5-4 with TRBJ2-2; no firm D call. CDR1 is SGHNT, CDR2 YYREEE, per germline (reference sequence). This CDR3 contains 16 residues. Trimming removed 3 bases from V and 4 bases from J, with 16 bases in between. The DNA of the CDR3 is TGTGCCAGCAGCTCCAATCTCCAGGCCCTCACCGGGGAGCTGTTTTTT. It encodes CASSSNLQALTGELFF.

The chain carries TRBV6-5 and TRBJ1-4; D perhaps matches TRBD1 (5 bases). V dropped 6 bases and J dropped 7 bases, with 15 bases sitting between them. The length of the CDR3 is 14 residues. The germline gives CDR1 MNHEY, CDR2 SVGAGI. The CDR3 DNA reads TGTGCCAGCAGCCCGACAGTGTCGGGTGAAAAACTGTTTTTT. It translates to CASSPTVSGEKLFF.

The chain combines TRBV28 with TRBJ2-1; D possibly corresponds to TRBD2 (5 bases). This CDR3 has 12 amino acids. Trimming stripped 3 bases from V and 12 bases from J, with 12 bases between. Germline-derived CDR1 and CDR2 are MDHEN and SYDVKM. The chain's CDR3 is CASSLRTSGQFF. The CDR3 nucleotides are TGTGCCAGCAGTTTGAGGACTTCGGGGCAGTTCTTC. The full variable domain, in which reference TRBV28 and TRBJ2-1 provide the parts outside the CDR3, is DVKVTQSSRYLVKRTGEKVFLECVQDMDHENMFWYRQDPGLGLRLIYFSYDVKMKEKGDIPEGYSVSREKKERFSLILESASTNQTSMYLCASSLRTSGQFFGPGTRLTVL.

This chain uses TRBV28 with TRBJ2-7; 7 positions agree with TRBD1. The CDR3 is 15 residues long. From germline, CDR1 is MDHEN and CDR2 SYDVKM. Trimming cost V 4 bases and J 7 bases; bases outside gene matches: 13. The CDR3 coding sequence is TGTGCCAGCAGTTACCGCACGGACAGGTTATTTGAGCAGTACGTC. Translated: CASSYRTDRLFEQYV.

The table lists this clone with a few counts. This chain connects TRBV14 to TRBJ2-2; 9 nucleotides match TRBD1. This CDR3 comprises 21 residues. Germline values: CDR1 SGHDN, CDR2 FVKESK. Germline trimming cut 1 base from V and 6 bases from J; bases unmatched to any gene: 21. CDR3 residues: CASSQVKVKSGQGGLAGELFF. Here the CDR3 DNA reads TGTGCCAGCAGCCAAGTAAAAGTCAAGTCGGGACAGGGAGGATTGGCCGGGGAGCTGTTTTTT.

V usage is TRBV19 and J usage is TRBJ1-1; 7 bases agree with TRBD1. V shed 5 bases and J 0 bases; nucleotides not matched to a gene: 9. The CDR3 loop spans 16 amino acids. CDR1 is LNHDA and CDR2 is SQIVND in the germline V gene (reference sequence). CDR3: CASSGDRVELNTEAFF. The CDR3 coding sequence is TGTGCCAGTAGTGGCGACAGGGTTGAATTGAACACTGAAGCTTTCTTT.